One TCR beta chain is described in this entry. Its target is not known. These data are taken from a study of brain T cells in children with intractable seizures. Broader study findings: Pre-surgery blood may have been undersampled, hiding some clones. Patients' HCMV serostatus was unknown; virus specificity rests on CDR3 similarity alone.

Germline loops: CDR1 GTSNPN, CDR2 SVGIG (reference sequence). The CDR3 is made up of 12 amino acids. With 1 base removed from V and 6 bases from J, the gap between germline ends came to 10 bases. Only cases whose brain tissue showed the highest T cell transcript signatures were sequenced. Before surgery, patients took at least one anti-epileptic drug. This table comes from immunoSEQ multiplex PCR, and its TCRdb copy is limited to in-frame clones, with some not included. The sample includes around 44,000 clones, 75% to 95% of them seen just once. Sequencing used peripheral blood, obtained at surgery. This sequence originates from a girl aged 2-15 years with tuberous sclerosis and intractable seizures. The genes are TRBV30 and TRBJ2-7; D is perhaps TRBD2 (6 bases). The DNA of the CDR3 is TGTGCCTGGAGTGGGGGGGTTGGCGAGCAGTACTTC. Protein sequence: CAWSGGVGEQYF.